This is a list of T cell receptor beta chains from one sample in a study of T cells in Graves' hyperthyroidism and ophthalmopathy. TCRdb analysed the multiplex PCR reads with MiXCR anew, one entry per CDR3 protein. The sample has around 420,000 distinct CDR3 sequences, 15% to 17% seen once. Source material: blood. Source of these receptors: a woman aged 18-35 years with Graves' hyperthyroidism. Each CDR3 is given with its conserved first and last residue. A D gene is named only where the DNA matches it firmly. Only part of the rows carry a size: once, few, many, or a class if the clone is expanded.

>many|.|TRBJ2-3|TRBV7-2
CASGLLRTDTQYF
TGTGCCAGCGGCCTTCTGCGAACGGATACGCAGTATTTT
>many|.|TRBJ2-7|TRBV12-3/TRBV12-4
CASSSGQSPYEQYF
TGTGCCAGCAGCTCTGGACAGTCGCCCTACGAGCAGTACTTC
>many|.|TRBJ1-4|TRBV28
CASSLWGVNEKLFF
TGTGCCAGCAGTTTGTGGGGGGTAAATGAAAAACTGTTTTTT
>many|.|TRBJ1-2|TRBV24-1
CATSDPGPDNYGYTF
TGTGCCACCAGTGACCCGGGCCCAGACAACTATGGCTACACCTTC
>many|.|TRBJ1-5|TRBV6-2/TRBV6-3
CASSYGTWGGSNQPQHF
TGTGCCAGCAGTTACGGGACATGGGGTGGCAGCAATCAGCCCCAGCATTTT
>many|TRBD1|TRBJ2-2|TRBV12-3/TRBV12-4
CASTPGQGTGELFF
TGTGCCAGCACCCCGGGACAGGGGACCGGGGAGCTGTTTTTT
>many|TRBD1|TRBJ1-6|TRBV12-3/TRBV12-4
CASSFGQGNSPLHF
TGTGCCAGCAGTTTTGGACAGGGCAATTCACCCCTCCACTTT
>many|TRBD2|TRBJ2-7|TRBV28
CASGRSSGSIDEQYF
TGTGCCAGCGGCAGATCTAGCGGGAGCATAGACGAGCAGTACTTC
>.|.|TRBJ1-2|TRBV7-9
CASSLGTLYGYTF
TGTGCCAGCAGCTTAGGGACACTCTATGGCTACACCTTC
>many|.|TRBJ1-2|TRBV12-3/TRBV12-4
CASSPTGGGYTF
TGTGCCAGCAGCCCTACGGGAGGAGGCTACACCTTC
>many|TRBD1|TRBJ1-2|TRBV10-3
CAISVAPGQGYGYTF
TGTGCCATCAGTGTTGCCCCGGGACAGGGGTATGGCTACACCTTC
>.|.|TRBJ1-2|TRBV4-1
CASSQTLGTSYGYTF
TGCGCCAGCAGCCAAACGCTCGGGACTTCTTATGGCTACACCTTC
>.|TRBD2|TRBJ2-1|TRBV4-1
CASSQALVWTSGRNEQFF
TGCGCCAGCAGCCAAGCGTTAGTTTGGACTAGCGGGAGGAATGAGCAGTTCTTC
>.|.|TRBJ1-5|TRBV4-1
CASSQDSRQPQHF
TGCGCCAGCAGCCAAGATTCTCGTCAGCCCCAGCATTTT
>many|TRBD2|TRBJ2-7|TRBV20-1
CSAPLARGGLYEQYF
TGCAGTGCCCCTCTCGCGCGGGGGGGCCTATACGAGCAGTACTTC
>many|TRBD2|TRBJ2-1|TRBV30
CAWSLTSGDVNEQFF
TGTGCCTGGAGTCTGACTAGCGGGGATGTAAATGAGCAGTTCTTC
>few|.|TRBJ1-4|TRBV5-1
CANSLERGRKLFF
TGCGCCAACAGCCTGGAGCGGGGGAGAAAACTGTTTTTT
>many|.|TRBJ2-3|TRBV27
CASSSPGRAPGSRQYF
TGTGCCAGCAGTTCCCCCGGCAGGGCCCCCGGGAGCAGGCAGTATTTT
>few|TRBD1|TRBJ1-2|TRBV20-1
CSATQGAYGYTF
TGCAGTGCGACACAGGGGGCCTATGGCTACACCTTC
>many|TRBD2|TRBJ2-1|TRBV27
CASISSGASSYNEQFF
TGTGCCAGCATTTCTAGCGGGGCGAGCTCCTACAATGAGCAGTTCTTC
>few|.|TRBJ1-2|TRBV12-3/TRBV12-4
CASSLTIGYGYTF
TGTGCCAGCAGTTTAACAATCGGGTATGGCTACACCTTC
>many|.|TRBJ1-5|TRBV6-1
CASSHSHLNSNQPQHF
TGTGCCAGCAGTCACTCCCACCTTAATAGCAATCAGCCCCAGCATTTT
>many|.|TRBJ2-2|TRBV11-3
CASTAGISTGELFF
TGTGCCAGCACAGCGGGTATCAGCACCGGGGAGCTGTTTTTT
>.|.|TRBJ2-1|TRBV5-1
CASSLGLFPSYNEQFF
TGCGCCAGCAGCTTGGGATTATTCCCTTCCTACAATGAGCAGTTCTTC
>many|TRBD2|TRBJ2-3|TRBV3-1
CASSPIKSGLAGVGTDTQYF
TGTGCCAGCAGCCCAATAAAATCGGGACTAGCGGGAGTAGGCACAGATACGCAGTATTTT
>many|TRBD1|TRBJ2-5|TRBV6-1
CASRNRGRETQYF
TGTGCCAGCAGAAACAGGGGAAGAGAGACCCAGTACTTC
>many|.|TRBJ2-3|TRBV11-2
CASSTSPTDTQYF
TGTGCCAGCAGCACTAGCCCCACAGATACGCAGTATTTT